The 23 T cell receptor beta chains below were found in one sample sequenced in a study of T cell responses to AZD1222 COVID-19 vaccine. Sequencing was performed with immunoSEQ multiplex PCR; in TCRdb, only in-frame clones are kept and a portion is missing. The data show approximately 140,000 clones, with 90% to 95% seen just once and 5.2% held by the top ten. This specimen was peripheral blood, taken on day 0 of AZD1222 vaccination. These receptor sequences come from an adult in good health.

In its sample, this clone was seen once. The V and J genes are TRBV19 and TRBJ1-5; D remains ambiguous. Germline loops: CDR1 LNHDA, CDR2 SQIVND (reference sequence). The CDR3 has 12 amino acids. Trimming left V 4 bases short and J 4 bases short, with 5 bases between. CDR3: CASSKENQPQHF. The CDR3 DNA reads as TGTGCCAGTAGTAAGGAGAATCAGCCCCAGCATTTT.

This clone was seen a handful of times. The V gene is TRBV7-9, the J gene TRBJ2-3; 8 bases match TRBD2. Losses at the gene ends were 2 bases for V and 3 bases for J; bases not matched to a gene: 7. The CDR3 totals 16 residues. The germline V gene encodes CDR1 SEHNR and CDR2 FQNEAQ (reference sequence). The CDR3 sequence: CASSLRASGSTDTQYF. CDR3 sequence (DNA): TGTGCCAGCAGCTTACGAGCCAGCGGGAGTACAGATACGCAGTATTTT.

CDR3 nucleotides: TGTGCCAGCAGCCGGGACAGCCAAAGGAGGGGCTACACCTTC. Translated: CASSRDSQRRGYTF. The V and J genes are TRBV11-2 and TRBJ1-2; TRBD1 matches at 7 bases. This CDR3 region has 14 residues. Germline V lookup: CDR1 SGHAT, CDR2 FQNNGV. With 5 bases clipped from V and 8 bases from J, the junction kept 11 bases outside the gene matches.

The rearrangement joins TRBV27 to TRBJ2-3, with D uncertain. Germline loops: CDR1 MNHEY, CDR2 SMNVEV (reference sequence). This CDR3 spans 11 amino acids. Trimming took 6 bases from V and 0 from J, leaving 1 base between them. The CDR3 bases are TGTGCCAGCAGAAGCACAGATACGCAGTATTTT. Protein sequence: CASRSTDTQYF.

The rearrangement uses TRBV10-3 and TRBJ2-5, with 7 bases matching TRBD2. The V and J ends lost 10 bases and 3 bases, in that order; junction bases with no gene match: 5. The CDR3 has 12 residues. In germline, CDR1 is ENHRY, CDR2 SYGVKD. For the CDR3, the DNA is TGTGCCACGGGGGGAGTGGAAGAGACCCAGTACTTC. As protein: CATGGVEETQYF.

The CDR3 region has the DNA TGCAGCGTCATTCTACGGGGAGGGGAGACCCAGTACTTC. It specifies CSVILRGGETQYF. The chain uses TRBV29-1 and TRBJ2-5; 7 bases fit TRBD2. Germline V gene data show CDR1 as SQVTM and CDR2 as ANQGSEA. V was clipped by 6 bases and J by 5 bases; unmatched bases: 9. This CDR3 has 13 amino acids.

The V call is TRBV7-2, the J call TRBJ1-5; D is possibly TRBD1 (6 bases). Germline V CDR1 and CDR2: SGHTA, FQGNSA. V lost 1 base and J lost 0, with 10 bases in between. This CDR3 has 16 amino acids. CDR3 protein: CASSLVGGLSNQPQHF. The CDR3 DNA reads as TGTGCCAGCAGCTTAGTGGGGGGCCTTAGCAATCAGCCCCAGCATTTT.

The rearrangement uses TRBV7-9 and TRBJ1-2; a possible D gene is TRBD1 (6 bases). Germline CDR1 is SEHNR and CDR2 is FQNEAQ (reference sequence). V was cut by 5 bases and J by 8 bases, with 12 bases left in between. The CDR3 runs to 12 residues. The CDR3 DNA reads TGTGCCAGCAGCCAGGACAGTTGGGGCTACACCTTC. Encoded protein: CASSQDSWGYTF.

CDR3 DNA: TGCGCCAGCAGCTTGAAGGGGAGCTCCTATAATTCACCCCTCCACTTT. Translated, it gives CASSLKGSSYNSPLHF. This rearrangement joins TRBV5-1 to TRBJ1-6; possible D gene TRBD1, 5 bases. The V gene lost 1 base and the J gene lost 0 bases, with 8 bases spanning the gap. The CDR3 consists of 16 residues. Germline CDR1 and CDR2: SGHRS and YFSETQ.

This sequence joins TRBV3-1 (or the pseudogene TRBV3-2) and TRBJ1-4; TRBD1 is a possible D gene (5 bases). The length of the CDR3 is 14 residues. The V and J ends lost 0 bases and 8 bases respectively, with 10 bases between them. The germline V gene has CDR1 LGHDT and CDR2 YNNKEL (reference sequence). The CDR3: CASSQDPRDEKLFF. The CDR3 DNA reads as TGTGCCAGCAGCCAAGATCCCAGGGACGAAAAACTGTTTTTT.

The chain is built from TRBV6-5 and TRBJ2-7, with a weak D call TRBD2 (6 bases). V dropped 0 bases and J dropped 3 bases, with 12 bases sitting between them. In germline, CDR1 is MNHEY, CDR2 SVGAGI. This CDR3 spans 15 amino acids. CDR3 region: CASSYSRHGSYEQYF. The CDR3, as DNA: TGTGCCAGCAGTTACTCCAGACACGGGAGCTACGAGCAGTACTTC.

The V gene is TRBV29-1, the J gene TRBJ2-1; D is ambiguous. Germline CDR1 and CDR2: SQVTM and ANQGSEA. The CDR3 consists of 14 residues. V was pared by 7 bases and J by 0 bases, with 13 bases between. CDR3 DNA sequence: TGCAGCGCCCCCAAGCAGAGCTCCTACAATGAGCAGTTCTTC. Its translation is CSAPKQSSYNEQFF.

The chain links TRBV7-8 to TRBJ1-5; D possibly corresponds to TRBD1 (5 bases). CDR3 length equals 19 residues. Looked up from germline, CDR1 is SGHVS and CDR2 is FQNEAQ. Trimming cost V 5 bases and J 0 bases, with 23 bases left between them. DNA for the CDR3: TGTGCCAGCAGCCCGGGACGGAACCTGACAAAAAATAGCAATCAGCCCCAGCATTTT. Its translation: CASSPGRNLTKNSNQPQHF.

V gene TRBV10-3 combines with J gene TRBJ2-7, with TRBD1 as a possible D gene (5 bases). The V and J ends lost 8 bases and 8 bases respectively, with 22 bases between them. The CDR3 extends over 14 amino acids. Germline V gives CDR1 ENHRY, CDR2 SYGVKD. As DNA, the CDR3 is TGTGCCATCTTAGCCCAGGGAATTTCCCTCAAGCAGTACTTC. Translation: CAILAQGISLKQYF.

This clone was observed a single time. The CDR3 loop is CASSQAGSGRTKNIQYF. The CDR3 nucleotides read TGTGCCAGCAGCCAAGCAGGCAGCGGGAGAACCAAAAACATTCAGTACTTC. The chain combines TRBV3-1 (or the pseudogene TRBV3-2) with TRBJ2-4; 8 nucleotides align to TRBD2. Germline V lookup: CDR1 LGHDT, CDR2 YNNKEL (reference sequence). The V and J ends lost 1 base and 2 bases, in that order; junction bases with no gene match: 7. CDR3 size: 17 residues.

The chain recombines TRBV4-3 with TRBJ2-6; D remains ambiguous. Trimming cost V 0 bases and J 4 bases, with 16 bases left between them. Germline V gives CDR1 LGHNA, CDR2 YSLEER. This CDR3 comprises 18 residues. Here the CDR3 reads CASSQDPAPLSGANVLTF. The CDR3 DNA reads TGCGCCAGCAGCCAAGACCCAGCTCCCTTATCCGGGGCCAACGTCCTGACTTTC.

This clone was seen a single time. J is TRBJ1-3 and V is TRBV28, with D perhaps matching TRBD1 (5 bases). The V and J ends lost 2 bases and 4 bases respectively, with 12 bases between them. The CDR3 contains 15 residues. Germline V gives CDR1 MDHEN, CDR2 SYDVKM. CDR3 nucleotides: TGTGCCAGCAGTTTAATCCGGGGCTACGGAAACACCATATATTTT. This gives the protein CASSLIRGYGNTIYF.

This clone was seen once. CDR3 in amino acids: CAGGPPTTQGSNQPQHF. The CDR3 DNA sequence: TGTGCCGGCGGGCCCCCAACGACCCAGGGTAGCAATCAGCCCCAGCATTTT. This chain uses TRBV14 with TRBJ1-5; tentative D call: TRBD1 (5 bases). The CDR3 is 17 amino acids. The V and J ends lost 11 bases and 0 bases respectively, with 23 bases between them. The germline V gene encodes CDR1 SGHDN and CDR2 FVKESK.

The chain recombines TRBV3-1 (or the pseudogene TRBV3-2) with TRBJ2-7; possible D gene TRBD2, 5 bases. From germline, CDR1 is LGHDT and CDR2 YNNKEL (reference sequence). The CDR3 has 15 amino acids. Trimming took off 4 bases at V and 0 bases at J, with 13 bases between the two ends. The CDR3 loop is CASSPGIASSYEQYF. Here the CDR3 DNA reads TGTGCCAGCAGCCCCGGAATAGCGAGCTCCTACGAGCAGTACTTC.

This chain connects TRBV29-1 to TRBJ1-1, with 8 bases that match TRBD1. The germline V gene encodes CDR1 SQVTM and CDR2 ANQGSEA. The CDR3 covers 12 residues. Germline trimming cut 6 bases from V and 4 bases from J; bases unmatched to any gene: 4. The CDR3: CSVRTGTTEAFF. DNA of the CDR3: TGCAGCGTGAGGACAGGGACCACTGAAGCTTTCTTT. The full variable domain, in which reference TRBV29-1 and TRBJ1-1 provide the parts outside the CDR3, is SAVISQKPSRDICQRGTSLTIQCQVDSQVTMMFWYRQQPGQSLTLIATANQGSEATYESGFVIDKFPISRPNLTFSTLTVSNMSPEDSSIYLCSVRTGTTEAFFGQGTRLTVV.

This clone occurred a few times. This chain connects TRBV2 to TRBJ1-1; 7 bases fit TRBD1. From germline, CDR1 is SNHLY and CDR2 FYNNEI. The CDR3 extends over 14 amino acids. After removal of 6 bases from V and 4 bases from J, the junction contained 8 bases not matched to a gene. CDR3 nucleotides: TGTGCCAGCAGCCCGACAGGGATCCGCACTGAAGCTTTCTTT. Its protein is CASSPTGIRTEAFF. Looking up the rest from reference TRBV2 and TRBJ1-1 gives the full variable domain: EPEVTQTPSHQVTQMGQEVILRCVPISNHLYFYWYRQILGQKVEFLVSFYNNEISEKSEIFDDQFSVERPDGSNFTLKIRSTKLEDSAMYFCASSPTGIRTEAFFGQGTRLTVV.

The chain employs TRBV7-2 and TRBJ2-1; 8 positions match TRBD2. V lost 5 bases, J lost 10 bases, and 10 bases stayed unmatched. CDR3 size: 14 residues. Per the germline V gene, CDR1 is SGHTA and CDR2 is FQGNSA. The CDR3: CASSPSLLAGEQFF. The CDR3 DNA reads as TGTGCCAGCAGCCCTAGTTTATTAGCGGGAGAGCAGTTCTTC.

This chain joins TRBV6-5 and TRBJ1-2, with D uncertain. Trimming took 7 bases from V and 8 from J, leaving 11 bases between them. Germline loops: CDR1 MNHEY, CDR2 SVGAGI. The CDR3 loop spans 11 amino acids. CDR3 in DNA: TGTGCCAGCACTCCTCTCCGGGGCTACACCTTC. It translates to CASTPLRGYTF.